This T cell receptor (beta chain) derives from a study of T cells in narcolepsy. The CDR3 is made up of 16 amino acids. The ends were cut back, 1 base at V and 5 bases at J, with 15 bases in the middle. The germline V gene encodes CDR1 SGHRS and CDR2 YFSETQ. This table comes from immunoSEQ multiplex PCR, and its TCRdb copy is limited to in-frame clones, with some not included. The sample includes 25,000 to 35,000 clones, 65% to 90% of them seen just once. Sequenced sample: CD45RA- memory CD4+ T cells from PBMCs. The genes are TRBV5-1 and TRBJ1-4, with D hard to call. The clonotype was recovered from a human donor with narcolepsy. CDR3 residues: CASSLNGGRTNEKLFF. DNA for the CDR3: TGCGCCAGCAGCTTGAACGGCGGCCGGACGAATGAAAAACTGTTTTTT.